This T cell receptor (beta chain) stems from a study of cytomegalovirus exposure and HLA in healthy donors. Study in general: Early released data comprised approximately 85 million unique TCRs from HLA-typed donors. Within the Caucasian-associated ancestry cluster were 81% of the approximately 400 genotyped donors. Study outcomes and limitations: In a later analysis, approximately 18,000 TCR beta sequences were associated with HLA alleles at 0.05 false discovery rate. It was reported in a later analysis that an Asian-associated ancestry cluster showed fewer N-insertions than the approximately 700-donor mean.

The CDR3 is 14 amino acids. V lost 5 bases, J lost 3 bases, and 14 bases lay in between. Germline V gene sequence: CDR1 SGHVS, CDR2 FQNEAQ. The PCR ran on 60 Vbeta and 13 Jbeta primers. Produced via immunoSEQ multiplex PCR; TCRdb's table is partial and in-frame only. The top ten hold under 3% of the sample, which has 90,000 or so clones, just under 70% seen once. Comments on this clone: Its matching antigen is unknown.

The sequence derives from a man aged 50 or older in good health and CMV-seronegative. The rearrangement uses TRBV7-8 and TRBJ2-7, with a possible D match to TRBD1 (5 bases). What was sequenced was PBMCs. The CDR3 reads CASSEGQDYYEQYF. The CDR3 DNA reads as TGTGCCAGCAGCGAAGGACAAGATTACTACGAGCAGTACTTC.